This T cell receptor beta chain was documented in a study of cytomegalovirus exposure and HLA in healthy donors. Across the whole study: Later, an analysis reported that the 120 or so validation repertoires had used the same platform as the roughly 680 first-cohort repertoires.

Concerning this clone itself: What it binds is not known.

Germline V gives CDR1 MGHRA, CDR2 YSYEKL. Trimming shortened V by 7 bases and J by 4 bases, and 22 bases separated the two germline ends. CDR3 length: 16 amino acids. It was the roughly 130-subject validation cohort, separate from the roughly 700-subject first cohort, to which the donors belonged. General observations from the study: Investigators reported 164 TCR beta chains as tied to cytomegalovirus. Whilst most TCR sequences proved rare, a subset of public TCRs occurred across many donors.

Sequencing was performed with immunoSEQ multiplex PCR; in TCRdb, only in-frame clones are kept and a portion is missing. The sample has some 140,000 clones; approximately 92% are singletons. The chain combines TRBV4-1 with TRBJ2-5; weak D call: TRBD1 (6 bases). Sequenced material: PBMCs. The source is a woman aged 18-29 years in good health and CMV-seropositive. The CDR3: CASTQTGPIYGETQYF. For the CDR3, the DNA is TGCGCCAGCACCCAGACAGGCCCCATCTATGGAGAGACCCAGTACTTC.